This T cell receptor beta chain was found in a study of T cell responses to AZD1222 COVID-19 vaccine. Points from the study as a whole: Most donors were white British, females outnumbered males, and clonal diversity was possibly underestimated. Repertoires were obtained solely post-peak T cell response.

Looked up from germline, CDR1 is SGDLS and CDR2 is YYNGEE. The CDR3 is made up of 17 amino acids. V shed 0 bases and J 5 bases; nucleotides not matched to a gene: 9. On this clone itself: Its matching antigen is unknown.

Investigators merged groups given second doses at roughly 4 or roughly 12 weeks. The repertoire was sequenced with immunoSEQ multiplex PCR; TCRdb's copy has only in-frame clones and lacks some. The sample lists roughly 150,000 clones, 91% seen once, with roughly 1.2% in the top ten. The chain has TRBV9 and TRBJ2-1, with 9 bases identical to TRBD2. The sequencing used peripheral blood, collected 28 days after the second AZD1222 dose. The clonotype comes from an adult who received the AZD1222 COVID-19 vaccine. This CDR3 is CASSVVSVAGDHNEQFF. The CDR3 region has the DNA TGTGCCAGCAGCGTAGTCTCCGTAGCGGGAGACCACAATGAGCAGTTCTTC.